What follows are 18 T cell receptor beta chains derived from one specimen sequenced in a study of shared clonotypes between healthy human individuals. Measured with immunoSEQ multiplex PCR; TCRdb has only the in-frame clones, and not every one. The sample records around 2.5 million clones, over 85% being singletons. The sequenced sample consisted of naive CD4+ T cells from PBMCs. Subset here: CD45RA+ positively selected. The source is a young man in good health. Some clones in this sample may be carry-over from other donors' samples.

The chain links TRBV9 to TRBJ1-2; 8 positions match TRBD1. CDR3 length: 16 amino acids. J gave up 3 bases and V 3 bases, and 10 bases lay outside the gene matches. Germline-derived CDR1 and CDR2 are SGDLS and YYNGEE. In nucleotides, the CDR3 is TGTGCCAGCAGCGCGTTAGGACAGGGATTTTACTATGGCTACACCTTC. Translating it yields CASSALGQGFYYGYTF.

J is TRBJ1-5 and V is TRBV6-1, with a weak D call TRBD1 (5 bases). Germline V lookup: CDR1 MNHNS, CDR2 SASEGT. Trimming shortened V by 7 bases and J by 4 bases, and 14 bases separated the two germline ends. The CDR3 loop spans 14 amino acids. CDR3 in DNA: TGTGCCAGCACCCCGGGACGGTCGAATCAGCCCCAGCATTTT. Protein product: CASTPGRSNQPQHF.

CDR3 region: CASSDAGASYEQYF. The CDR3 nucleotides read TGTGCCAGCAGTGATGCGGGGGCTAGCTACGAGCAGTACTTC. The gene calls are TRBV6-1 and TRBJ2-7; possible D gene TRBD2, 7 bases. This CDR3 spans 14 amino acids. Trimming removed 3 bases from V and 3 bases from J, with 12 bases in between. Germline V gives CDR1 MNHNS, CDR2 SASEGT.

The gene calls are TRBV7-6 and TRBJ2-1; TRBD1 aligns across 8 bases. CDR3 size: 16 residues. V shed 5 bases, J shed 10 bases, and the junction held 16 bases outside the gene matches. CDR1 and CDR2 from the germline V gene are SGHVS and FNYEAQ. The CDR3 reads CASSILQGAPTGEQFF. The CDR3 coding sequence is TGTGCCAGCAGCATCCTCCAGGGGGCGCCCACGGGGGAGCAGTTCTTC.

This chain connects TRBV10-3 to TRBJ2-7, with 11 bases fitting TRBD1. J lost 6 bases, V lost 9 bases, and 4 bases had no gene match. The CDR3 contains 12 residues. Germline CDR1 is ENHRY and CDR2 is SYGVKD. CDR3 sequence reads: CAIGQGAGEQYF. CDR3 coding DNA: TGTGCCATTGGACAGGGGGCTGGCGAGCAGTACTTC.

The DNA of the CDR3 is TGTGCCAGCAGCTTTGTCGGGAGGGCTGACACCGGGGAGCTGTTTTTT. Amino acid sequence: CASSFVGRADTGELFF. This chain uses TRBV5-4 with TRBJ2-2; TRBD2 matches at 8 bases. Germline loops: CDR1 SGHNT, CDR2 YYREEE (reference sequence). V shed 2 bases and J 3 bases; nucleotides not matched to a gene: 6. The CDR3 runs to 16 residues.

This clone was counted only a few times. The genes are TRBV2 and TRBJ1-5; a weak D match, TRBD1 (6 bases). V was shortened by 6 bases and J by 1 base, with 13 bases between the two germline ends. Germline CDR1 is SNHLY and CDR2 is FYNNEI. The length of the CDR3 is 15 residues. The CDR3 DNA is TGTGCCAGCAGGAGAACAGGGTACAGCAATCAGCCCCAGCATTTT. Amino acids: CASRRTGYSNQPQHF. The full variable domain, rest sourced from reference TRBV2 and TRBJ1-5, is EPEVTQTPSHQVTQMGQEVILRCVPISNHLYFYWYRQILGQKVEFLVSFYNNEISEKSEIFDDQFSVERPDGSNFTLKIRSTKLEDSAMYFCASRRTGYSNQPQHFGDGTRLSIL.

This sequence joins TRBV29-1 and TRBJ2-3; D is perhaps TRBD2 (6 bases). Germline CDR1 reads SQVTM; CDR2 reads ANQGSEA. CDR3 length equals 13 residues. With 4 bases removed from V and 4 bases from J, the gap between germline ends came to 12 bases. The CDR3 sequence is CSVARLVSDTQYF. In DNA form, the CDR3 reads TGCAGCGTTGCTCGACTAGTCTCAGATACGCAGTATTTT.

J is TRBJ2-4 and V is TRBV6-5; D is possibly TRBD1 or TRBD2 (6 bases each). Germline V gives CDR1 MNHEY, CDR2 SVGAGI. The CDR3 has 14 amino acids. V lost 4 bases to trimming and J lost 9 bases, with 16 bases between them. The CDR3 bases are TGTGCCAGCAGTTTCGGACCGGGGGCCACCATTCAGTACTTC. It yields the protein CASSFGPGATIQYF.

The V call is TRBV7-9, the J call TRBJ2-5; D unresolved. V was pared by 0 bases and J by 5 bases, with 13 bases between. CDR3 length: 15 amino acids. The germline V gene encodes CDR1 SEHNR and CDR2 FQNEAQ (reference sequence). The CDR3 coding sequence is TGTGCCAGCAGCTTAGCTCGGCCCCCGCAGGAGACCCAGTACTTC. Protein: CASSLARPPQETQYF. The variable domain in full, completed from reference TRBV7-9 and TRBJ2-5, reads DTGVSQNPRHKITKRGQNVTFRCDPISEHNRLYWYRQTLGQGPEFLTYFQNEAQLEKSRLLSDRFSAERPKGSFSTLEIQRTEQGDSAMYLCASSLARPPQETQYFGPGTRLLVL.

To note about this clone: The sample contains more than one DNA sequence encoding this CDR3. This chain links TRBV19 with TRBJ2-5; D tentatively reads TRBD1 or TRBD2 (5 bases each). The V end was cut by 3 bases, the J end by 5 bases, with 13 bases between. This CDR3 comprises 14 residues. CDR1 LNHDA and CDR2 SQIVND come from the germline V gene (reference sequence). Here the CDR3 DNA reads TGTGCCAGTAGTATTTCTGGGGGAAGGGAGACCCAGTACTTC. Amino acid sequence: CASSISGGRETQYF.

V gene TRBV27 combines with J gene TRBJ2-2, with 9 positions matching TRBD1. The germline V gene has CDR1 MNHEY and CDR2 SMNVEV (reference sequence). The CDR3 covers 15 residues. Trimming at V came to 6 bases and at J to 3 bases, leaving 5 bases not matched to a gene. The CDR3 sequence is CASRWDRADTGELFF. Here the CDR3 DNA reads TGTGCCAGCAGGTGGGACAGGGCGGACACCGGGGAGCTGTTTTTT.

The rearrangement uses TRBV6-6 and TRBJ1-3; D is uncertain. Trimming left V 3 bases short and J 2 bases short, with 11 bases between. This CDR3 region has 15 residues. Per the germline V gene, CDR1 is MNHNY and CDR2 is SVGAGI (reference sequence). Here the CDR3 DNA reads TGTGCCAGCAGTTATGCCGGGCCTACTGGAAACACCATATATTTT. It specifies CASSYAGPTGNTIYF.

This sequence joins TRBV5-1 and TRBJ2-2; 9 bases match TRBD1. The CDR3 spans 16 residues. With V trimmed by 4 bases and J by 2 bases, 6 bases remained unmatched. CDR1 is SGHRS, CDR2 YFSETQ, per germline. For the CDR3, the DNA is TGCGCCAGCAGCCCAGACAGGGGGGTCAACACCGGGGAGCTGTTTTTT. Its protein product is CASSPDRGVNTGELFF.

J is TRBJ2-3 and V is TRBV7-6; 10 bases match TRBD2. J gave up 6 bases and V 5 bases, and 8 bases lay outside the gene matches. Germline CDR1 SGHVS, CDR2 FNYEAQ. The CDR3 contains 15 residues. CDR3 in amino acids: CASSPLAGGVDTQYF. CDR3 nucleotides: TGTGCCAGCAGCCCTTTAGCGGGAGGTGTGGATACGCAGTATTTT.

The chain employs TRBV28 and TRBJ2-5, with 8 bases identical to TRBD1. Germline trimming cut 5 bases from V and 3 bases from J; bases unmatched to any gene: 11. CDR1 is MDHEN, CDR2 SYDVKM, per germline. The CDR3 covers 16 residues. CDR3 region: CASSVRTGRREETQYF. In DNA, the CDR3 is TGTGCCAGCAGTGTTCGGACAGGGAGGCGGGAAGAGACCCAGTACTTC.

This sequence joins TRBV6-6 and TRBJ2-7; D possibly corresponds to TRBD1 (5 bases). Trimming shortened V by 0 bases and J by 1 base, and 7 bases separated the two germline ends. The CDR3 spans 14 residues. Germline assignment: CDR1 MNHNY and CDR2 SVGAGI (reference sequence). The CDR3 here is CASSYSRQSYEQYF. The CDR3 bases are TGTGCCAGCAGTTACTCGAGACAGTCCTACGAGCAGTACTTC.

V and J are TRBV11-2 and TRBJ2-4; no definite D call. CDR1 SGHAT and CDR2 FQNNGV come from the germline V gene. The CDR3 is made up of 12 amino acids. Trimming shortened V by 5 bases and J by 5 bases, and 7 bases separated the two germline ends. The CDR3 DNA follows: TGTGCCAGCAGCCCTTATGAAAACATTCAGTACTTC. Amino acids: CASSPYENIQYF.